This TCR beta chain emerged from a study of blood T cell repertoires in COVID-19. At the level of the study: The samples span acute and convalescent COVID-19 from the United States, Italy and Spain. PBMCs, B-cell-depleted T cells, or T cells were the source of the cDNA or gDNA that made up the material.

The germline V and J ends were trimmed by 2 bases and 5 bases, with 10 bases remaining between them. This CDR3 is 13 amino acids long. Germline V gene sequence: CDR1 SGHRS, CDR2 YFSETQ. As processed by the authors: By means of reference gene primer amplification, nucleated cell counts were estimated. The protocol was immunoSEQ multiplex PCR, while the TCRdb copy is restricted to in-frame clones and leaves out a portion. The V and J calls and the clone size are those of that table, but D and trimming were determined from the DNA. The data show about 83,000 clones, roughly 86% seen once. The TCR was taken from an elderly woman in a cohort sampled during active or convalescent COVID-19. The specimen was peripheral blood. J is TRBJ1-1 and V is TRBV5-1, with D unclear. The CDR3 spells CASSLNLATEAFF. In DNA form, the CDR3 reads TGCGCCAGCAGCTTAAATTTGGCTACTGAAGCTTTCTTT.